The present T cell receptor (beta chain) was sequenced within a study of long-term antiretroviral therapy in people with HIV. Findings of the study overall: Comparison with controls showed narrower CDR3 length ranges in HIV repertoires. Blood sampling spanned 2004 to 2017, possibly under older ART regimens.

The libraries were made with immunoSEQ v3.0 at survey level. The sequencing target was about 40,000-50,000 T-cell genomes per sample. Libraries were prepared by immunoSEQ multiplex PCR; TCRdb keeps only in-frame clonotypes and omits some of them. The sample lists over 40,000 clones; 94% were seen once. Points on this clone: The antigen is unknown.

Trimming removed 5 bases from V and 5 bases from J, with 9 bases in between. The germline V gene encodes CDR1 MDHEN and CDR2 SYDVKM. This CDR3 spans 12 amino acids. The rearrangement links TRBV28 to TRBJ1-2; no clear D. The material was unsorted PBMCs, obtained roughly 9.4 years after starting antiretroviral therapy. This clonotype was sampled from a man between 25 and 39 years old with HIV. The CDR3 bases are TGTGCCAGCAGTCCTCCTGTGTATGGCTACACCTTC. It codes for CASSPPVYGYTF.